This T cell receptor beta chain stems from a study of TIL therapy for anti-PD-1-resistant metastatic lung cancer. At the level of the study: Progressing patients received lymphodepletion, expanded TIL infusion and IL-2. Patients had a median age of almost 55 years (range about 35-80).

The time point: pre-treatment sample, taken before nivolumab and TIL therapy. The libraries were made with immunoSEQ v3. Libraries were sequenced to roughly 2 million read pairs (survey) or roughly 4.5-6 million (deep). This table comes from immunoSEQ multiplex PCR, and its TCRdb copy is limited to in-frame clones, with some not included. The sample includes tens of thousands of clones, around 67% of them seen just once. Germline V gene data show CDR1 as SGDLS and CDR2 as YYNGEE. This CDR3 has 14 residues. Overall study results and limits: TIL clonotype persistence in blood showed no apparent association with response.

Concerning this clone: Its antigen is still unknown.

Sample: blood, taken at baseline. The chain carries TRBV9 and TRBJ2-5; possibly TRBD1 for D (6 bases). The assigned J gene may be wrong: the sequence end matches TRBJ2-7 better. This clonotype was obtained from a person aged 25-80 years with non-small cell lung cancer. This CDR3 is CASSADIQGYEQYF. The CDR3 DNA sequence: TGTGCCAGCAGCGCCGACATACAGGGCTACGAGCAGTACTTC.